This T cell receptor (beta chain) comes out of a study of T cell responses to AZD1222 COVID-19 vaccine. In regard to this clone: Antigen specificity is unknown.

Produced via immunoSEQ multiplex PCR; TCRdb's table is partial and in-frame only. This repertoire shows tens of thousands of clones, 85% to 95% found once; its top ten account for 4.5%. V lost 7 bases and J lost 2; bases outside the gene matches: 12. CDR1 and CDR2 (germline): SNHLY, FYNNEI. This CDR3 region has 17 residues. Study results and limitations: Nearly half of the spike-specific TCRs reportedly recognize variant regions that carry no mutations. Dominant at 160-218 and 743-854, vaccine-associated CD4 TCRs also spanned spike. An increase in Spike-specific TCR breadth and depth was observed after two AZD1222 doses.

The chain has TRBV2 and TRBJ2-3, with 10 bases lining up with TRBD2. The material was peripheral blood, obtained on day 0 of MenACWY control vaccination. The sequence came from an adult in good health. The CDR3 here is CASTGPASGSNTDTQYF. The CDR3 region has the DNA TGTGCCAGCACTGGACCGGCTAGCGGGAGTAACACAGATACGCAGTATTTT.